A selection of T cell receptor beta chains follows, all from one sample in a study of T cell responses to AZD1222 COVID-19 vaccine. Here immunoSEQ multiplex PCR was the method, and the copy in TCRdb shows in-frame clones only, minus some. Among tens of thousands of clones listed, more than 75% were seen once. The sample in question was peripheral blood, obtained on day 0 of AZD1222 vaccination. These receptors came from an adult in good health. Each CDR3 is given with its conserved first and last residue. The D gene is left open where the match is weak. Clone sizes are given selectively: once, few, many, or a class where the clone is expanded.

clone_size	d_call	v_call	j_call	cdr3_aa	cdr3_nt
-	-	TRBV2	TRBJ1-2	CASSVEADSDF	TGTGCCAGCAGTGTTGAGGCGGATTCTGACTTC
-	-	TRBV12-3/TRBV12-4	TRBJ1-1	CASSFGGTEAFF	TGTGCCAGCAGTTTTGGGGGCACTGAAGCTTTCTTT
-	TRBD1	TRBV11-2	TRBJ2-7	CASSYPRTGAYEQYF	TGTGCCAGCAGCTATCCTAGGACAGGGGCCTACGAGCAGTACTTC
-	-	TRBV7-9	TRBJ2-7	CASTFGQSYEQYF	TGTGCCAGCACCTTCGGGCAGTCCTACGAGCAGTACTTC
many	-	TRBV6-2/TRBV6-3	TRBJ1-5	CASTPRGESNQPQHF	TGTGCCAGCACCCCGAGGGGGGAAAGCAATCAGCCCCAGCATTTT
-	TRBD1	TRBV10-3	TRBJ2-3	CAISTGETDTQYF	TGTGCCATCAGTACAGGGGAGACAGATACGCAGTATTTT
-	-	TRBV19	TRBJ1-6	CASKPGGLEGSPLHF	TGTGCCAGTAAACCTGGGGGCCTTGAGGGTTCACCCCTCCACTTT
few	TRBD1	TRBV6-1	TRBJ1-1	CASSEMGQLNTEAFF	TGTGCCAGCAGTGAAATGGGACAGCTGAACACTGAAGCTTTCTTT
-	-	TRBV28	TRBJ1-4	CASSLRDTATNEKLFF	TGTGCCAGCAGTTTACGGGACACAGCAACTAATGAAAAACTGTTTTTT
-	TRBD1	TRBV10-3	TRBJ2-7	CAIQGTGTGEQYF	TGTGCCATCCAGGGGACAGGGACGGGAGAGCAGTACTTC
-	TRBD1	TRBV30	TRBJ1-2	CAWSDGQGDENYGYTF	TGTGCCTGGAGTGACGGACAGGGGGATGAAAACTATGGCTACACCTTC
-	-	TRBV27	TRBJ1-1	CASSPFNEVIIF	TGTGCCAGCAGTCCCTTCAACGAGGTGATAATCTTT
-	TRBD1	TRBV19	TRBJ2-1	CASSPRQGREQFF	TGTGCCAGTAGTCCTCGACAGGGAAGGGAGCAGTTCTTC
-	-	TRBV2	TRBJ1-6	CASSGIGGGNSPLHF	TGTGCCAGCAGCGGTATCGGGGGGGGTAATTCACCCCTCCACTTT
-	-	TRBV7-9	TRBJ2-2	CASTLFGTGELFF	TGTGCCAGCACCCTCTTCGGGACCGGGGAGCTGTTTTTT
-	-	TRBV6-5	TRBJ1-5	CASSDTLGSQPQHF	TGTGCCAGCAGCGATACGCTCGGGAGTCAGCCCCAGCATTTT
-	-	TRBV4-2	TRBJ2-2	CASSQDRDVGELFF	TGTGCCAGCAGCCAAGACCGGGATGTCGGGGAGCTGTTTTTT
-	-	TRBV5-4	TRBJ2-5	CASSLPGWETQYF	TGTGCCAGCAGCTTGCCAGGGTGGGAGACCCAGTACTTC
-	-	TRBV11-3	TRBJ2-1	CASSLGQAVNEQFF	TGTGCCAGCAGCTTAGGGCAGGCTGTAAATGAGCAGTTCTTC
-	TRBD1	TRBV28	TRBJ2-5	CASSSSGTGGEETQYF	TGTGCCAGCAGTTCCTCCGGGACAGGGGGCGAAGAGACCCAGTACTTC
-	-	TRBV28	TRBJ1-2	CASSLDGEDGYTF	TGTGCCAGCAGTTTGGACGGGGAGGATGGCTACACCTTC